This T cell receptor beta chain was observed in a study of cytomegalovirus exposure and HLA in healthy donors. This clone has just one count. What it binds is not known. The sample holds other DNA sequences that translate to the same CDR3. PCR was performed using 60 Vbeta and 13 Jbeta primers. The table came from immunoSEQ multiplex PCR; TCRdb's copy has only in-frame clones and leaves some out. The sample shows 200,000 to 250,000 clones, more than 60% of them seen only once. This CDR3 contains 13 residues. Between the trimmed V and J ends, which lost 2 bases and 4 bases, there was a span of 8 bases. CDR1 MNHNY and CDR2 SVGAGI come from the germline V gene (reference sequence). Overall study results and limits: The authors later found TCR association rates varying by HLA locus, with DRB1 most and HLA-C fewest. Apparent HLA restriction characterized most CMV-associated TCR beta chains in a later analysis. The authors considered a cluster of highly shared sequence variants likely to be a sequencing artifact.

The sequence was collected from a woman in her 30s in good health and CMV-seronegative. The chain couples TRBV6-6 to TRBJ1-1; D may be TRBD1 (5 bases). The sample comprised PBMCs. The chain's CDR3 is CASSYRGGTEAFF. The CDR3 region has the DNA TGTGCCAGCAGTTACAGGGGTGGCACTGAAGCTTTCTTT.